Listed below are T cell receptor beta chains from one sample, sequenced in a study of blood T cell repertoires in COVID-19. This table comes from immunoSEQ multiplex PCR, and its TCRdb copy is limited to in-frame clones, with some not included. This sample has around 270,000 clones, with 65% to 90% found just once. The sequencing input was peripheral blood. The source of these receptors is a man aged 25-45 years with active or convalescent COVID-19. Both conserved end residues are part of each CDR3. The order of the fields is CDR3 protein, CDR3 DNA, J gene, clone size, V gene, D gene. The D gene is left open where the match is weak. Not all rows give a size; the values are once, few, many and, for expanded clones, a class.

cdr3_aa: CASSQDGLRLAGGQETQYF
cdr3_nt: TGTGCCAGCAGCCAAGACGGGCTGAGACTAGCGGGGGGGCAGGAGACCCAGTACTTC
j_call: TRBJ2-5
clone_size: -
v_call: TRBV3-1/TRBV3-2
d_call: TRBD2

cdr3_aa: CASSHALAGGPDEQYF
cdr3_nt: TGTGCCAGCAGCCACGCCCTAGCGGGGGGGCCGGACGAGCAGTACTTC
j_call: TRBJ2-7
clone_size: -
v_call: TRBV3-1/TRBV3-2
d_call: TRBD2

cdr3_aa: CASSLGQGVSYEQYF
cdr3_nt: TGTGCCAGCAGCTTAGGACAGGGGGTCTCCTACGAGCAGTACTTC
j_call: TRBJ2-7
clone_size: -
v_call: TRBV7-2
d_call: TRBD1

cdr3_aa: CASSPYRADGNTIYF
cdr3_nt: TGTGCCAGCAGCCCCTACCGAGCGGATGGAAACACCATATATTTT
j_call: TRBJ1-3
clone_size: few
v_call: TRBV6-2/TRBV6-3
d_call: -

cdr3_aa: CASSASVSPGDTQYF
cdr3_nt: TGCGCCAGCAGCGCATCCGTAAGCCCAGGCGATACGCAGTATTTT
j_call: TRBJ2-3
clone_size: -
v_call: TRBV10-1
d_call: -

cdr3_aa: CAIVALRETQYF
cdr3_nt: TGTGCCATCGTAGCGCTGAGAGAGACCCAGTACTTC
j_call: TRBJ2-5
clone_size: -
v_call: TRBV10-3
d_call: -

cdr3_aa: CASSSGGGSNQPQHF
cdr3_nt: TGTGCCAGTAGTTCGGGAGGTGGTAGCAATCAGCCCCAGCATTTT
j_call: TRBJ1-5
clone_size: -
v_call: TRBV19
d_call: -

cdr3_aa: CASSADSYEQYF
cdr3_nt: TGCGCCAGCAGCGCCGACAGTTACGAGCAGTACTTC
j_call: TRBJ2-7
clone_size: once
v_call: TRBV5-1
d_call: -

cdr3_aa: CASSDNVGQPQHF
cdr3_nt: TGTGCCAGCAGTGACAACGTCGGTCAGCCCCAGCATTTT
j_call: TRBJ1-5
clone_size: -
v_call: TRBV6-1
d_call: -

cdr3_aa: CASNSDRDYGYTF
cdr3_nt: TGTGCCAGTAACTCGGACAGGGACTATGGCTACACCTTC
j_call: TRBJ1-2
clone_size: -
v_call: TRBV19
d_call: TRBD1

cdr3_aa: CAWGQGTSGNTIYF
cdr3_nt: TGTGCCTGGGGACAGGGAACAAGCGGAAACACCATATATTTT
j_call: TRBJ1-3
clone_size: -
v_call: TRBV30
d_call: TRBD1

cdr3_aa: CASSRGTGIYEQYF
cdr3_nt: TGTGCCAGCAGCCGAGGGACAGGCATCTACGAGCAGTACTTC
j_call: TRBJ2-7
clone_size: -
v_call: TRBV7-9
d_call: TRBD1

cdr3_aa: CASSQVVVSANTIYF
cdr3_nt: TGTGCCAGCAGCCAAGTAGTGGTCTCTGCAAACACCATATATTTT
j_call: TRBJ1-3
clone_size: -
v_call: TRBV14
d_call: -

cdr3_aa: CASSYSSSGGDNEQFF
cdr3_nt: TGTGCCAGCAGTTACTCGTCCAGCGGGGGGGACAATGAGCAGTTCTTC
j_call: TRBJ2-1
clone_size: -
v_call: TRBV6-5
d_call: TRBD2

cdr3_aa: CASSLPGDNSPLHF
cdr3_nt: TGCGCCAGCAGCTTGCCGGGAGATAATTCACCCCTCCACTTT
j_call: TRBJ1-6
clone_size: -
v_call: TRBV5-1
d_call: -

cdr3_aa: CASRREAGGYTF
cdr3_nt: TGTGCCAGCAGAAGAGAAGCAGGGGGCTACACCTTC
j_call: TRBJ1-2
clone_size: -
v_call: TRBV6-5
d_call: -

cdr3_aa: CASSASIGETQYF
cdr3_nt: TGTGCCAGCAGCGCCAGCATCGGGGAGACCCAGTACTTC
j_call: TRBJ2-5
clone_size: -
v_call: TRBV9
d_call: -

cdr3_aa: CASRVRGNRRINQPQHF
cdr3_nt: TGTGCCAGTAGGGTACGGGGGAACCGCCGAATCAATCAGCCCCAGCATTTT
j_call: TRBJ1-5
clone_size: -
v_call: TRBV19
d_call: -

cdr3_aa: CAWSVQLGAYTEAFF
cdr3_nt: TGTGCCTGGAGTGTACAGTTAGGGGCCTACACTGAAGCTTTCTTT
j_call: TRBJ1-1
clone_size: -
v_call: TRBV30
d_call: -

cdr3_aa: CSASKNRGRGYTF
cdr3_nt: TGCAGTGCTAGTAAGAACAGGGGTAGAGGCTACACCTTC
j_call: TRBJ1-2
clone_size: -
v_call: TRBV20-1
d_call: TRBD1

cdr3_aa: CASSRTGNNEKLFF
cdr3_nt: TGTGCCAGCAGCCGAACAGGAAACAATGAAAAACTGTTTTTT
j_call: TRBJ1-4
clone_size: few
v_call: TRBV6-2/TRBV6-3
d_call: -

cdr3_aa: CASSGQTNEKLFF
cdr3_nt: TGTGCCAGCAGCGGACAGACTAATGAAAAACTGTTTTTT
j_call: TRBJ1-4
clone_size: -
v_call: TRBV6-2/TRBV6-3
d_call: -

cdr3_aa: CASSATGYEAFF
cdr3_nt: TGTGCCAGCAGTGCGACAGGGTATGAGGCTTTCTTT
j_call: TRBJ1-1
clone_size: once
v_call: TRBV2
d_call: TRBD1

cdr3_aa: CASSPQGYEQYF
cdr3_nt: TGTGCCAGCAGTCCGCAGGGGTACGAGCAGTACTTC
j_call: TRBJ2-7
clone_size: -
v_call: TRBV6-5
d_call: -

cdr3_aa: CASSWTGGHGYTF
cdr3_nt: TGTGCCAGCAGCTGGACAGGGGGCCACGGCTACACCTTC
j_call: TRBJ1-2
clone_size: few
v_call: TRBV13
d_call: TRBD1

cdr3_aa: CASSSGLAGNTGELFF
cdr3_nt: TGTGCCAGCAGCTCGGGACTAGCGGGCAACACCGGGGAGCTGTTTTTT
j_call: TRBJ2-2
clone_size: -
v_call: TRBV13
d_call: TRBD2

cdr3_aa: CASSPGIGRGGLAEQYF
cdr3_nt: TGTGCCAGCAGCCCCGGAATTGGGCGGGGGGGCTTGGCCGAGCAGTACTTC
j_call: TRBJ2-7
clone_size: -
v_call: TRBV2
d_call: TRBD2

cdr3_aa: CASSFNSGANVLTF
cdr3_nt: TGTGCCAGCAGTTTTAACAGTGGGGCCAACGTCCTGACTTTC
j_call: TRBJ2-6
clone_size: -
v_call: TRBV27
d_call: -

cdr3_aa: CARIWSSEAFF
cdr3_nt: TGTGCCAGGATATGGAGTTCTGAAGCTTTCTTT
j_call: TRBJ1-1
clone_size: -
v_call: TRBV7-8
d_call: -

cdr3_aa: CASSLGGQGETQYF
cdr3_nt: TGTGCCAGCAGCCTAGGGGGACAGGGAGAGACCCAGTACTTC
j_call: TRBJ2-5
clone_size: -
v_call: TRBV11-3
d_call: TRBD1

cdr3_aa: CASSERGHSGNTIYF
cdr3_nt: TGTGCCAGCAGTGAGAGGGGGCATTCTGGAAACACCATATATTTT
j_call: TRBJ1-3
clone_size: once
v_call: TRBV6-1
d_call: TRBD1

cdr3_aa: CASSLVPGGYEQYF
cdr3_nt: TGTGCCAGCAGCTTGGTTCCAGGGGGCTACGAGCAGTACTTC
j_call: TRBJ2-7
clone_size: -
v_call: TRBV5-4
d_call: TRBD1

cdr3_aa: CASDPGSGNSPLHF
cdr3_nt: TGTGCCAGCGACCCGGGGTCTGGGAATTCACCCCTCCACTTT
j_call: TRBJ1-6
clone_size: -
v_call: TRBV2
d_call: -

cdr3_aa: CASSHTSGGAQREQYF
cdr3_nt: TGTGCCAGCAGCCATACTAGCGGGGGGGCCCAGAGGGAGCAGTACTTC
j_call: TRBJ2-7
clone_size: -
v_call: TRBV7-2
d_call: TRBD2

cdr3_aa: CATPCFLRQLDYEQYF
cdr3_nt: TGTGCCACCCCCTGTTTCTTGAGACAGCTAGACTACGAGCAGTACTTC
j_call: TRBJ2-7
clone_size: -
v_call: TRBV19
d_call: -

cdr3_aa: CASSNDIQGAGYTF
cdr3_nt: TGTGCCAGCTCAAACGACATTCAGGGTGCTGGCTACACCTTC
j_call: TRBJ1-2
clone_size: once
v_call: TRBV18
d_call: -

cdr3_aa: CASSPPSGVHTEAFF
cdr3_nt: TGTGCCAGCTCACCACCCTCAGGGGTCCACACTGAAGCTTTCTTT
j_call: TRBJ1-1
clone_size: -
v_call: TRBV18
d_call: -

cdr3_aa: CASSLFRDSNQPQHF
cdr3_nt: TGTGCCAGCAGCCTCTTCAGGGATAGCAATCAGCCCCAGCATTTT
j_call: TRBJ1-5
clone_size: -
v_call: TRBV7-2
d_call: -

cdr3_aa: CATSGTGGAYNEQFF
cdr3_nt: TGTGCCACCAGTGGGACAGGGGGCGCCTACAATGAGCAGTTCTTC
j_call: TRBJ2-1
clone_size: -
v_call: TRBV24-1
d_call: TRBD1

cdr3_aa: CASRHPGSYNSPLHF
cdr3_nt: TGTGCCAGCAGACACCCGGGGTCCTATAATTCACCCCTCCACTTT
j_call: TRBJ1-6
clone_size: -
v_call: TRBV11-2
d_call: -